This TCR beta chain was recorded in a study of cytomegalovirus exposure and HLA in healthy donors. It was with 60 Vbeta and 13 Jbeta primers that the PCR ran. Using immunoSEQ multiplex PCR, the repertoire was profiled, and TCRdb retains in-frame clones only, with some absent. The data show around 150,000 clones, about 80% seen once. The sequence was obtained from a female donor in good health and CMV-seronegative. Sequenced input: PBMCs.

DNA of the CDR3: TGTGCCAGCTCACCACCGGCAGGGGGCCCGAACACCATATATTTT. It codes for CASSPPAGGPNTIYF. The chain joins TRBV18 to TRBJ1-3; 8 bases match TRBD1. The CDR3 is 15 amino acids. V gave up 0 bases and J gave up 7 bases; unmatched junction bases: 5. CDR1 KGHSH and CDR2 LQKENI come from the germline V gene.